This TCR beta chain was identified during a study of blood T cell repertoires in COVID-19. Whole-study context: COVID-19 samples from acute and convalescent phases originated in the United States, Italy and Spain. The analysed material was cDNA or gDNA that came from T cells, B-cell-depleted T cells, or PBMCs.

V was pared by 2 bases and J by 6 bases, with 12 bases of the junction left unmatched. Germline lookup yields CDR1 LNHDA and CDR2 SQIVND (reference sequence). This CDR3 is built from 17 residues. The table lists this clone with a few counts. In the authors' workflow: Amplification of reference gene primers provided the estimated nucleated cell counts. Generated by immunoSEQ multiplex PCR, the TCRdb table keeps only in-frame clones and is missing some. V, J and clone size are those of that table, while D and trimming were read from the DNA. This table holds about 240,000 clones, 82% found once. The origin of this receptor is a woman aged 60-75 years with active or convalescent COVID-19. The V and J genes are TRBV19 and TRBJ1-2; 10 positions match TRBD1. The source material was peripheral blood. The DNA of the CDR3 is TGTGCCAGTAGTATAAAATCTTCGGGACAGGGGTCTGATGGCTACACCTTC. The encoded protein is CASSIKSSGQGSDGYTF.